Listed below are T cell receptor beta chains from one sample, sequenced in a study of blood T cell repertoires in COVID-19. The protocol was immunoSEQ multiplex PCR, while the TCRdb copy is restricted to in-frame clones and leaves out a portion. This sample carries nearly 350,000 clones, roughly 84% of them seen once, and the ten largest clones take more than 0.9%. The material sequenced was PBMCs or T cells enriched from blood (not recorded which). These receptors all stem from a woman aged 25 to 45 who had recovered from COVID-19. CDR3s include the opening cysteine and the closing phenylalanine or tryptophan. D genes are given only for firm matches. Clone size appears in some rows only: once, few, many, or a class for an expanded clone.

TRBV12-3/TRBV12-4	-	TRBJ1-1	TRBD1	CASIPSGGLEAFF	TGTGCCAGCATTCCCTCAGGGGGGCTTGAAGCTTTCTTT
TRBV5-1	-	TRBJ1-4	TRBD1	CASSGRQGGEKLFF	TGCGCCAGCAGCGGACGACAGGGTGGTGAAAAACTGTTTTTT
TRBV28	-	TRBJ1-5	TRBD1	CASTKQGANQPQHF	TGTGCCAGCACTAAACAGGGGGCGAATCAGCCCCAGCATTTT
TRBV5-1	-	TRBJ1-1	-	CASSLGGNTEAFF	TGCGCCAGCAGCTTGGGAGGGAACACTGAAGCTTTCTTT
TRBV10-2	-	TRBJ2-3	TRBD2	CASSESGTSSTDTQYF	TGCGCCAGCAGTGAGTCGGGGACTAGTAGCACAGATACGCAGTATTTT
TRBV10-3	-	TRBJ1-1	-	CAISEDRTNTEAFF	TGTGCCATCAGTGAGGACAGGACTAACACTGAAGCTTTCTTT
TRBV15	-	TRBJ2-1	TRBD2	CATSSPLAGVYNEQFF	TGTGCCACCAGCAGTCCACTAGCGGGGGTCTACAATGAGCAGTTCTTC
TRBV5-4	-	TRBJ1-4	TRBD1	CASSLFRQGPNEKLFF	TGTGCCAGCAGCTTGTTTCGACAGGGACCTAATGAAAAACTGTTTTTT
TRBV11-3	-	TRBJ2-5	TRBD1	CASSRGQGEGETQYF	TGTGCCAGCAGCCGAGGACAGGGGGAGGGGGAGACCCAGTACTTC
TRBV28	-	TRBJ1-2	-	CASRRLDSSYGYTF	TGTGCCAGTCGTCGGCTGGACTCCTCCTATGGCTACACCTTC
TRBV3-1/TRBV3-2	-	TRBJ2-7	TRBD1	CASSQEGTGVTYEQYF	TGTGCCAGCAGCCAAGAGGGGACAGGGGTAACCTACGAGCAGTACTTC
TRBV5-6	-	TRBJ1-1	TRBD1	CASRRDRGPETEAFF	TGTGCCAGCAGAAGGGATAGGGGGCCAGAAACTGAAGCTTTCTTT
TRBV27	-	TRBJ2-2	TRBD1	CASSLIGGGGTGELFF	TGTGCCAGCAGTTTAATAGGGGGCGGAGGAACCGGGGAGCTGTTTTTT
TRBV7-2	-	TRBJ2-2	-	CASSTRRKNTGELFF	TGTGCCAGCAGCACCCGCAGGAAGAACACCGGGGAGCTGTTTTTT
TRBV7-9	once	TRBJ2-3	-	CASSFLRGAGALSDTQYF	TGTGCCAGCAGCTTTTTGAGAGGTGCAGGGGCGCTATCAGATACGCAGTATTTT
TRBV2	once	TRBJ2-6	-	CASSEGSAGANVLTF	TGTGCCAGCAGTGAAGGTTCAGCTGGGGCCAACGTCCTGACTTTC
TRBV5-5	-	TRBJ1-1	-	CASSLAFGGADTEAFF	TGTGCCAGCAGCTTGGCCTTTGGGGGGGCGGACACTGAAGCTTTCTTT
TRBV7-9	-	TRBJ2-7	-	CASSLFGGRDNYEQYF	TGTGCCAGCAGCTTATTTGGAGGACGTGACAACTACGAGCAGTACTTC
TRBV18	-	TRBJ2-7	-	CASSPLDSSYEQYF	TGTGCCAGCTCACCACTGGACTCCTCCTACGAGCAGTACTTC
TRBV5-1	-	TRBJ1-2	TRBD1	CASSFGLGGTETNYGYTF	TGCGCCAGCAGCTTTGGACTTGGTGGGACAGAGACTAACTATGGCTACACCTTC
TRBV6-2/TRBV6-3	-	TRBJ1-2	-	CASSNPPHGTRVYTF	TGTGCCAGCAGTAACCCCCCCCACGGGACTAGAGTCTACACCTTC
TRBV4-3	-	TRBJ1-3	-	CASSQDSAGAGNTIYF	TGCGCCAGCAGCCAAGACTCGGCAGGGGCTGGAAACACCATATATTTT
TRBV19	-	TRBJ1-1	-	CASSTPTGLNTEAFF	TGTGCCAGTAGTACTCCGACAGGACTGAACACTGAAGCTTTCTTT
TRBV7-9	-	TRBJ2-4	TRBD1	CASSFDREKNIQYF	TGTGCCAGCAGCTTCGACAGGGAGAAAAACATTCAGTACTTC
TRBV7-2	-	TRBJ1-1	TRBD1	CASSRRQGTEAFF	TGTGCCAGCAGCCGGAGACAGGGCACTGAAGCTTTCTTT
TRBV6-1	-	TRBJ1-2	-	CASSEQGGAGYGYTF	TGTGCCAGCAGTGAACAAGGGGGAGCTGGTTATGGCTACACCTTC
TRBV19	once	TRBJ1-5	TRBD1	CASSPRQGASNQPQHF	TGTGCCAGTAGTCCGAGACAGGGGGCGAGCAATCAGCCCCAGCATTTT
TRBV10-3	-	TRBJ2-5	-	CAIMSEETQYF	TGTGCCATCATGTCGGAAGAGACCCAGTACTTC
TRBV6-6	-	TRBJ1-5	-	CASSYSRDRRLPQHF	TGTGCCAGCAGTTACTCACGCGACCGGAGACTGCCCCAGCATTTT
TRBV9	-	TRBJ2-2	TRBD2	CASSVDGSSGGYTGELFF	TGTGCCAGCAGCGTAGATGGGTCTAGCGGGGGGTACACCGGGGAGCTGTTTTTT
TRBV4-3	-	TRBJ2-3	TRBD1	CASSQDHRGGTDTQYF	TGCGCCAGCAGCCAAGATCACAGGGGGGGCACAGATACGCAGTATTTT
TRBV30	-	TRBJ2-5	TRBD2	CAWNVRGGRETQYF	TGTGCCTGGAATGTTCGGGGGGGCCGGGAGACCCAGTACTTC
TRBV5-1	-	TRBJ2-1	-	CASSFEGSYNEQFF	TGCGCCAGCAGCTTCGAGGGTTCCTACAATGAGCAGTTCTTC
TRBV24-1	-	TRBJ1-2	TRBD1	CATRDSGYGYTF	TGTGCCACCCGGGACAGCGGCTATGGCTACACCTTC
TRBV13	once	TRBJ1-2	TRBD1	CASSLRQGPNYGYTF	TGTGCCAGCAGCTTGAGACAGGGGCCTAACTATGGCTACACCTTC
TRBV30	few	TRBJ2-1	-	CAWSVGGGTYNEQFF	TGTGCCTGGAGCGTAGGGGGGGGGACCTACAATGAGCAGTTCTTC
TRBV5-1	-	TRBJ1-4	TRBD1	CASRFGDREDEKLFF	TGCGCCAGCAGATTTGGGGACAGGGAAGATGAAAAACTGTTTTTT
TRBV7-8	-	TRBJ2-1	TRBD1	CASSRTGVSINEQFF	TGTGCCAGCAGCCGGACAGGGGTTAGCATCAATGAGCAGTTCTTC
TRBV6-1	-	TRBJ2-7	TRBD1	CASSEVWTGTYEQYF	TGTGCCAGCAGTGAAGTTTGGACAGGGACCTACGAGCAGTACTTC
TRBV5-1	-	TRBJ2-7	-	CASSPFKDSGYEQYF	TGCGCCAGCAGCCCATTCAAGGACAGCGGCTACGAGCAGTACTTC
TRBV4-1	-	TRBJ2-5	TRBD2	CASSQVGLSSGQETQYF	TGCGCCAGCAGCCAAGTGGGGTTATCTAGCGGCCAAGAGACCCAGTACTTC
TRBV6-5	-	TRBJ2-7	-	CASMHRGLSYEQYF	TGTGCCAGCATGCACAGGGGACTCTCCTACGAGCAGTACTTC
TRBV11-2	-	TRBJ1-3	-	CASSPRSGNTIYF	TGTGCCAGCAGCCCCCGTTCCGGAAACACCATATATTTT
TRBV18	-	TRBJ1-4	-	CASSLIGEKLFF	TGTGCCAGCTCACTTATCGGTGAAAAACTGTTTTTT
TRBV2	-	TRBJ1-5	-	CASRAGLGLGRNQPQHF	TGTGCCAGCAGGGCCGGGTTGGGTCTTGGTCGGAATCAGCCCCAGCATTTT
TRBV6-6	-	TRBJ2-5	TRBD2	CASSYGGAQYF	TGTGCCAGCAGTTACGGGGGGGCCCAGTACTTC
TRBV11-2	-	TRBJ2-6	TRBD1	CASSTGQGAYGANVLTF	TGTGCCAGCAGCACCGGACAGGGGGCTTATGGGGCCAACGTCCTGACTTTC
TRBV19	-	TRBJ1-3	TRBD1	CASTDRVGGNTIYF	TGTGCCAGTACCGACAGGGTTGGCGGAAACACCATATATTTT